These T cell receptor beta chains were read from a single sample in a study of blood T cell repertoires in COVID-19. Clones were read by immunoSEQ multiplex PCR, and TCRdb kept only the in-frame ones, dropping some. The repertoire holds under 200,000 clones, with about 88% as singletons. Sequenced input: peripheral blood. The receptors were sampled from a man aged 60 to 75 with COVID-19, enrolled during active disease. Both conserved end residues are part of each CDR3. Each record gives: D gene, V gene, J gene, clone size, CDR3 protein, CDR3 DNA. D genes are given only for firm matches. Some rows mark clone size as missing; the rest say once, few, many or name a class of expanded clone.

TRBD1	TRBV6-2/TRBV6-3	TRBJ2-1	NA	CASSSSGTGSNEQFF	TGTGCCAGCAGTTCATCCGGGACAGGGTCCAATGAGCAGTTCTTC
NA	TRBV5-1	TRBJ2-6	few	CASTLVISGANVLTF	TGCGCCAGCACCCTAGTAATATCTGGGGCCAACGTCCTGACTTTC
TRBD1	TRBV5-1	TRBJ1-2	once	CASSTGTETNYGYTF	TGCGCCAGCAGCACTGGGACAGAAACTAACTATGGCTACACCTTC
NA	TRBV4-3	TRBJ1-2	NA	CASSQDWAGPNYGYTF	TGCGCCAGCAGCCAAGATTGGGCAGGGCCTAACTATGGCTACACCTTC
NA	TRBV18	TRBJ1-5	NA	CASSPMGGNSNQPQHF	TGTGCCAGCTCACCTATGGGGGGGAATAGCAATCAGCCCCAGCATTTT
TRBD2	TRBV11-3	TRBJ2-4	NA	CASSLDTRLAGAKNIQYF	TGTGCCAGCAGCTTAGACACCCGACTAGCGGGAGCCAAAAACATTCAGTACTTC
TRBD1	TRBV9	TRBJ2-3	NA	CASSGGTGDFGTDTQYF	TGTGCCAGCAGCGGGGGGACAGGGGATTTTGGCACAGATACGCAGTATTTT
NA	TRBV5-1	TRBJ2-5	NA	CASSLTGTQTQYF	TGCGCCAGCAGCTTGACGGGTACCCAGACCCAGTACTTC
NA	TRBV4-2	TRBJ2-1	once	CASSQGGTTYNEQFF	TGTGCCAGCAGCCAGGGGGGTACTACGTACAATGAGCAGTTCTTC
TRBD1	TRBV11-3	TRBJ1-2	NA	CASSPETGGHGYTF	TGTGCCAGCAGCCCCGAGACAGGGGGCCATGGCTACACCTTC
NA	TRBV9	TRBJ2-1	NA	CASSALSEQFF	TGTGCCAGCAGCGCCTTGTCCGAGCAGTTCTTC
NA	TRBV6-5	TRBJ2-5	NA	CASRTVGRETQYF	TGTGCCAGCAGAACCGTGGGGCGAGAGACCCAGTACTTC
TRBD2	TRBV24-1	TRBJ2-3	NA	CATRGLAGLTDTQYF	TGTGCCACCAGGGGACTAGCGGGACTCACAGATACGCAGTATTTT
TRBD2	TRBV11-3	TRBJ2-5	NA	CASSFSGRASETQYF	TGTGCCAGCAGCTTTAGCGGGAGGGCTTCAGAGACCCAGTACTTC
NA	TRBV15	TRBJ1-4	few	CATSRTGSEKLFF	TGTGCCACCAGCCGTACCGGGAGTGAAAAACTGTTTTTT
NA	TRBV6-1	TRBJ1-1	NA	CASSEQGGGTEAFF	TGTGCCAGCAGTGAACAGGGAGGGGGGACTGAAGCTTTCTTT
NA	TRBV19	TRBJ2-7	NA	CAGNLKGKKYEQYF	TGTGCCGGAAACCTTAAGGGGAAGAAGTACGAGCAGTACTTC
NA	TRBV9	TRBJ1-1	NA	CASSVGAGRFRDTEAFF	TGTGCCAGCAGCGTAGGTGCCGGGAGATTCCGTGACACTGAAGCTTTCTTT
TRBD2	TRBV18	TRBJ2-5	once	CASSPRSSGQETQYF	TGTGCCAGCTCACCACGGTCTAGCGGGCAAGAGACCCAGTACTTC
NA	TRBV19	TRBJ1-3	few	CASSDISGNTIYF	TGTGCCAGTAGTGACATCTCTGGAAACACCATATATTTT
TRBD1	TRBV18	TRBJ1-2	once	CASSPAGTGGADGYTF	TGTGCCAGCTCACCAGCCGGGACAGGGGGCGCGGATGGCTACACCTTC
NA	TRBV18	TRBJ2-7	NA	CASSPPSSQGYEQYF	TGTGCCAGCTCACCCCCCAGCAGTCAGGGCTACGAGCAGTACTTC
TRBD1	TRBV7-2	TRBJ1-1	NA	CASSLMWTPGQGRAEAFF	TGTGCCAGCAGCTTAATGTGGACCCCGGGACAGGGGAGAGCTGAAGCTTTCTTT
TRBD1	TRBV19	TRBJ1-6	NA	CASSKAGTGSNSPLHF	TGTGCCAGTAGTAAGGCCGGGACAGGGTCGAATTCACCCCTCCACTTT
NA	TRBV11-3	TRBJ2-7	NA	CASSFYRDTYEQYF	TGTGCCAGCAGCTTTTACAGGGACACCTACGAGCAGTACTTC
TRBD2	TRBV12-3/TRBV12-4	TRBJ2-1	NA	CASRGTSGAQFF	TGTGCCAGCAGGGGGACTAGCGGGGCGCAGTTCTTC
NA	TRBV18	TRBJ2-3	NA	CASSPGATSDTQYF	TGTGCCAGCTCACCAGGTGCGACTTCAGATACGCAGTATTTT
NA	TRBV3-1/TRBV3-2	TRBJ2-5	NA	CASSLRQVRQETQYF	TGTGCCAGCAGCCTACGACAGGTCCGCCAAGAGACCCAGTACTTC
NA	TRBV6-2/TRBV6-3	TRBJ1-2	NA	CASSDSNPYGYTF	TGTGCCAGCAGTGACAGCAACCCCTATGGCTACACCTTC
NA	TRBV7-9	TRBJ2-1	NA	CASTLGSGLYNEQFF	TGTGCCAGCACCCTAGGCAGCGGGCTTTACAATGAGCAGTTCTTC
NA	TRBV7-9	TRBJ2-7	NA	CASSLANEQYF	TGTGCCAGCAGCTTAGCTAACGAGCAGTACTTC
NA	TRBV7-2	TRBJ2-7	NA	CASSSTVQQYF	TGTGCCAGCAGCTCTACAGTCCAGCAGTACTTC
NA	TRBV4-1	TRBJ2-1	NA	CASSSQDEQFF	TGCGCCAGCAGCTCTCAGGATGAGCAGTTCTTC
NA	TRBV19	TRBJ1-5	NA	CASDARQARYQPQHF	TGTGCCAGCGACGCCCGACAGGCCCGGTACCAGCCCCAGCATTTT
NA	TRBV7-2	TRBJ1-4	NA	CASSLLGAINEKLFF	TGTGCCAGCAGCTTACTGGGGGCCATTAATGAAAAACTGTTTTTT
TRBD2	TRBV6-4	TRBJ2-3	NA	CASSTSGGTDTQYF	TGTGCCAGCAGCACTAGCGGGGGCACAGATACGCAGTATTTT
NA	TRBV30	TRBJ1-5	few	CAWSSGDNQPQHF	TGTGCCTGGAGTTCAGGGGACAATCAGCCCCAGCATTTT
NA	TRBV3-1/TRBV3-2	TRBJ2-7	NA	CASSQGMRVGAYEQYF	TGTGCCAGCAGCCAAGGAATGAGGGTGGGGGCTTACGAGCAGTACTTC
TRBD1	TRBV3-1/TRBV3-2	TRBJ2-7	NA	CASSQSFGQGYEQYF	TGTGCCAGCAGCCAATCATTTGGACAGGGCTACGAGCAGTACTTC
NA	TRBV7-9	TRBJ1-1	few	CASSLEGVNTEAFF	TGTGCCAGCAGCTTAGAGGGGGTGAACACTGAAGCTTTCTTT
TRBD1	TRBV3-1/TRBV3-2	TRBJ1-3	NA	CASSQTKDRGNTIYF	TGTGCCAGCAGCCAAACCAAAGACAGGGGTAACACCATATATTTT
NA	TRBV28	TRBJ1-6	NA	CASSSPMGRANSPLHF	TGTGCCAGCAGTTCTCCTATGGGGAGAGCTAATTCACCCCTCCACTTT
TRBD1	TRBV4-2	TRBJ2-2	few	CASSLRQGTGELFF	TGTGCCAGCAGCCTCCGACAGGGCACCGGGGAGCTGTTTTTT
TRBD1	TRBV19	TRBJ1-2	NA	CASSMTGPRMGYTF	TGTGCCAGTAGTATGACAGGGCCCAGAATGGGCTACACCTTC
NA	TRBV24-1	TRBJ1-1	NA	CATSGGGMNTEAFF	TGTGCCACCAGTGGGGGGGGAATGAACACTGAAGCTTTCTTT
NA	TRBV30	TRBJ2-3	few	CAWSTLETLLGSDTQYF	TGTGCCTGGTCGACTCTCGAGACCCTCTTAGGATCGGATACGCAGTATTTT
TRBD1	TRBV5-6	TRBJ1-4	NA	CASSRALGTGNEKLFF	TGTGCCAGCAGCCGAGCCCTGGGGACAGGGAATGAAAAACTGTTTTTT
TRBD1	TRBV7-2	TRBJ1-1	NA	CASSLENRGLAFF	TGTGCCAGCAGCTTAGAAAACAGGGGGCTGGCTTTCTTT
TRBD1	TRBV19	TRBJ1-6	NA	CASSIAGQGNSPLHF	TGTGCCAGTAGTATAGCTGGACAGGGGAATTCACCCCTCCACTTT
NA	TRBV25-1	TRBJ2-2	NA	CASSDQGRTGELFF	TGTGCCAGCAGTGATCAGGGTCGCACCGGGGAGCTGTTTTTT
TRBD1	TRBV14	TRBJ2-7	NA	CASRSTGTGPEQYF	TGTGCCAGCAGGAGTACCGGGACAGGGCCCGAGCAGTACTTC
NA	TRBV7-9	TRBJ2-4	NA	CASSTRVGSKNIQYF	TGTGCCAGCAGCACGAGGGTGGGGTCCAAAAACATTCAGTACTTC
NA	TRBV7-2	TRBJ2-5	once	CASSLAGQQETQYF	TGTGCCAGCAGCTTAGCTGGACAGCAAGAGACCCAGTACTTC
NA	TRBV9	TRBJ2-3	NA	CASSVASQGSADTQYF	TGTGCCAGCAGCGTAGCTTCGCAGGGGAGCGCAGATACGCAGTATTTT
TRBD1	TRBV25-1	TRBJ1-1	NA	CASRPRTGPNTEAFF	TGTGCCAGCAGACCTCGGACAGGGCCGAACACTGAAGCTTTCTTT
NA	TRBV11-2	TRBJ1-1	NA	CASSLGVASAFF	TGTGCCAGCAGCTTAGGGGTAGCGTCGGCTTTCTTT
TRBD1	TRBV3-1/TRBV3-2	TRBJ2-7	NA	CASSQVWDSYYEQYF	TGTGCCAGCAGCCAGGTCTGGGACAGCTACTACGAGCAGTACTTC
TRBD1	TRBV7-2	TRBJ1-1	NA	CASSLALQGGTEAFF	TGTGCCAGCAGCTTAGCGCTTCAGGGGGGCACTGAAGCTTTCTTT